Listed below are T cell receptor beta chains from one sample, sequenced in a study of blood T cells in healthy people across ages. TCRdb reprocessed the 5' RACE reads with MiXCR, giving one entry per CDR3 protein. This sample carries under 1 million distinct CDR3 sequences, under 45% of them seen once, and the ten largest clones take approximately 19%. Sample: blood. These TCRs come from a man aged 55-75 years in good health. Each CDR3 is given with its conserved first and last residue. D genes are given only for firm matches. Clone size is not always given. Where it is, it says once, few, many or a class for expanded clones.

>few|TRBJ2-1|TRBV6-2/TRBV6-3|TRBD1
TGTGCCAGCAGGGAACAGGGGGCTCGGTACAATGAGCAGTTCTTC
CASREQGARYNEQFF
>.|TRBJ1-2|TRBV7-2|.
TGTGCCAGCAGCCCGCCCCCCCCGGGGGAGGGCTACACCTTC
CASSPPPPGEGYTF
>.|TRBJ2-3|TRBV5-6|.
TGTGCCAGCAGCTTACGACAGGAGGCAACAGATACGCAGTATTTT
CASSLRQEATDTQYF
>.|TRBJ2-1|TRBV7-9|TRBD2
TGTGCCAGCAGCTCACCGACTAGCGGCGACAATGAGCAGTTCTTC
CASSSPTSGDNEQFF
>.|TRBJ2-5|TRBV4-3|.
TGCGCCAGCAGCCAAGATCGGGCAGCACAAGAGACCCAGTACTTC
CASSQDRAAQETQYF
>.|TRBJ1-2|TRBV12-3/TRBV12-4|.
TGTGCCAGCAGCTACACGAGCACTAACTATGGCTACACCTTC
CASSYTSTNYGYTF
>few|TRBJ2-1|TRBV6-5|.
TGTGCCAGCGCTCCGTTCACCTACAATGAGCAGTTCTTC
CASAPFTYNEQFF
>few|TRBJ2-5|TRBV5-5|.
TGTGCCAGCAGCTTGGAAGGACTGCAAGAGACCCAGTACTTC
CASSLEGLQETQYF
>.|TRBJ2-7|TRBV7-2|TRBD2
TGTGCCAGCAGCTCCCTACTAGCGGGGATCTACGAGCAGTACTTC
CASSSLLAGIYEQYF
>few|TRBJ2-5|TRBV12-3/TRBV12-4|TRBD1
TGTGCCAGCAGTTTAGGGACAGGGCAGTACTTC
CASSLGTGQYF
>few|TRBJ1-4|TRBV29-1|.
TGCAGCGTTGCGGATACAACTAATGAAAAACTGTTTTTT
CSVADTTNEKLFF
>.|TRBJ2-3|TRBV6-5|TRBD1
TGTGCCAGCAGTTACAACGACAGGGTAATCGGTACGCAGTATTTT
CASSYNDRVIGTQYF
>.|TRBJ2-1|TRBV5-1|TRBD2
TGCGCCAGCAGCACCCCTAGCGGGTCCTACAATGAGCAGTTCTTC
CASSTPSGSYNEQFF
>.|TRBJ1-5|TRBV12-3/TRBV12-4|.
TGTGCCGGCAGTTTGCCGGGGAATCAGCCCCAGCATTTT
CAGSLPGNQPQHF
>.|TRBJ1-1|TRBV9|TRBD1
TGTGCCAGCAGCGTAGCTACTGGGACAGGGGAAGCTTTCTTT
CASSVATGTGEAFF
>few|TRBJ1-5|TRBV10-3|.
TGTGCCATCAGTGCGGCAGGGGATGGCAATCAGCCCCAGCATTTT
CAISAAGDGNQPQHF
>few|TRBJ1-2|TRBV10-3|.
TGTGCCATCAGTGAAACCTTGAATGGCTACACCTTC
CAISETLNGYTF
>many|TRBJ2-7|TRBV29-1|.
TGCAGCATGAGGGGTTCCAAAAGGGAGCAGTACTTC
CSMRGSKREQYF
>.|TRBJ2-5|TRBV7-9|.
TGTGCCAGCAGCTTAGGTGCGGAGGAGCGGTACTTC
CASSLGAEERYF
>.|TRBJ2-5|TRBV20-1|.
TGCAGTGCAATAGGGCTTGAGACCCAGTACTTC
CSAIGLETQYF
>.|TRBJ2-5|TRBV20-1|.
TGCAGTGCTAGAGACCCACCGAGGGGGGCCCAAGAGACCCAGTACTTC
CSARDPPRGAQETQYF
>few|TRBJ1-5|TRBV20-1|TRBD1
TGCAGTGCCCCAAACGGACAGGAGATTTATAGCAATCAGCCCCAGCATTTT
CSAPNGQEIYSNQPQHF
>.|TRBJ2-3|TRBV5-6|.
TGTGCCAGCACCCTCAGACAGGAAGTCACTAGCACAGATACGCAGTATTTT
CASTLRQEVTSTDTQYF
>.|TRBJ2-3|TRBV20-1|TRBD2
TGCAGTGCTAGAGATGCCAAGACTAGCGGGATCACTGATACGCAGTATTTT
CSARDAKTSGITDTQYF
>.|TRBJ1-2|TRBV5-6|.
TGTGCCAGCAGCTTGGCTGTCAGGGGAAGCGGCTACACCTTC
CASSLAVRGSGYTF
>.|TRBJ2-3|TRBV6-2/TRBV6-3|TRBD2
TGTGCCAGCAGCCGTAGCGGGTCGGATACGCAGTATTTT
CASSRSGSDTQYF
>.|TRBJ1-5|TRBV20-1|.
TGCAGTGCTAGGGTAAGGGGACTTGAAAAGAGTCAGCCCCAGCATTTT
CSARVRGLEKSQPQHF
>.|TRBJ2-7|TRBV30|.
TGTGCCTGGGGGATCTCCTACGAGCAGTACTTC
CAWGISYEQYF
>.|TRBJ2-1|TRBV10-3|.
TGTGCCATCAGCTACGGGGAGGCACACAATGAGCAGTTCTTC
CAISYGEAHNEQFF
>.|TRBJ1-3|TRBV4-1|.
TGCGCCAGCAGCCAACCACCGGGACCAGGGGGAAACACCATATATTTT
CASSQPPGPGGNTIYF
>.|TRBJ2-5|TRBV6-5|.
TGTGCCACCTTATCAGGAAAAGAGACCCAGTACTTC
CATLSGKETQYF
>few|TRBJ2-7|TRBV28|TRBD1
TGTGCCAGCAGTATCCGGGACAGGTCCTCCTACGAGCAGTACTTC
CASSIRDRSSYEQYF
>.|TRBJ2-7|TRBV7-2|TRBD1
TGTGCCAGCAGCTTTGGACAGGGGGTAAGGGCCTACGAGCAGTACTTC
CASSFGQGVRAYEQYF
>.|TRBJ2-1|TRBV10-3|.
TGTGCCATCAGTGACGTGGGGGGGCCAAATGAGCAGTTCTTC
CAISDVGGPNEQFF
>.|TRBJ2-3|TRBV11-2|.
TGTGCCAGCAGCTTCACTGGAGTGTCGTACACAGATACGCAGTATTTT
CASSFTGVSYTDTQYF
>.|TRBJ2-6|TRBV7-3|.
TGTGCCAGCAGACCAACCGGGACGGACTCTGGGGCCAACGTCCTGACTTTC
CASRPTGTDSGANVLTF
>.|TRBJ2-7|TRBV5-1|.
TGCGCCAGCAGCTTGTACCTTGGGGCCGATTCCTACAATGAGCAGTACTTC
CASSLYLGADSYNEQYF
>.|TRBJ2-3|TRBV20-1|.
TGCAGTGCTAAAGCGTACACAGATACGCAGTATTTT
CSAKAYTDTQYF
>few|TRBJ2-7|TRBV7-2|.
TGTGCCAGCAGCCATGGGGGGACCGGACGGGATGAGCAGTACTTC
CASSHGGTGRDEQYF
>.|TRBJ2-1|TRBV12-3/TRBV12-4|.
TGTGCCAGCAGTTCAACTAGCCGCAATGAGCAGTTCTTC
CASSSTSRNEQFF
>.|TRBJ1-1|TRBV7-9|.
TGTGCCAGCAGCCTAGCCTCGGCGGCCACTGAAGCTTTCTTT
CASSLASAATEAFF
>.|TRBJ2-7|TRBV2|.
TGTGCCAGCACACTCCTCCCGGGGAACGAGCAGTACTTC
CASTLLPGNEQYF
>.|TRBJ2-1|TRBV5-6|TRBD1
TGTGCCAGCAGCTTGCTACCGGGACAGGGCTATGAGCAGTTCTTC
CASSLLPGQGYEQFF
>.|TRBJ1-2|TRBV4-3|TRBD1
TGCGCCAGCAGCCAAAAGCCCTCCGAGGGGGCAAAAGGCTACACCTTC
CASSQKPSEGAKGYTF
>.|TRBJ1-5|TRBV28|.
TGTGCCAGCGGACCGGGCAATCAGCCCCAGCATTTT
CASGPGNQPQHF
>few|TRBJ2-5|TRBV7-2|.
TGTGCCACCGGGAGTATCCAAGAGACCCAGTACTTC
CATGSIQETQYF
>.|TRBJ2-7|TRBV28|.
TGTGCCAGCAGTGCCGGGGCGGGCGAGCAGTACTTC
CASSAGAGEQYF
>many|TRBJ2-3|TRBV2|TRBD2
TGTGCCAGCAGTGGACTAGCGAGGAAGACAGATACGCAGTATTTT
CASSGLARKTDTQYF
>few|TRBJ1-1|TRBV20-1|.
TGCAGTGCGGGGGACGGGAACACTGAAGCTTTCTTT
CSAGDGNTEAFF
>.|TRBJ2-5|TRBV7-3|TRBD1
TGTGCCAGCAGCCTCAGGGGGCGCGGGGAGACCCAGTACTTC
CASSLRGRGETQYF
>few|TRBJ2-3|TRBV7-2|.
TGTGCCAGCAGCTCCCTTTTGGATACGCAGTATTTT
CASSSLLDTQYF
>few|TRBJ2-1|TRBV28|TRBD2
TGTGCCAGCAGTTCCAAACTAGCGGGGAGCTACAATGAGCAGTTCTTC
CASSSKLAGSYNEQFF
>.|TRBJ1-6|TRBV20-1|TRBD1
TGCAGTGCCACTGGACAGGGAGTATCACCCCTCCACTTT
CSATGQGVSPLHF
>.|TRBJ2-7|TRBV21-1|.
TGTGCCAGCAGCAAACGCCGCGGGGGGGGCTACGAGCAGTACTTC
CASSKRRGGGYEQYF